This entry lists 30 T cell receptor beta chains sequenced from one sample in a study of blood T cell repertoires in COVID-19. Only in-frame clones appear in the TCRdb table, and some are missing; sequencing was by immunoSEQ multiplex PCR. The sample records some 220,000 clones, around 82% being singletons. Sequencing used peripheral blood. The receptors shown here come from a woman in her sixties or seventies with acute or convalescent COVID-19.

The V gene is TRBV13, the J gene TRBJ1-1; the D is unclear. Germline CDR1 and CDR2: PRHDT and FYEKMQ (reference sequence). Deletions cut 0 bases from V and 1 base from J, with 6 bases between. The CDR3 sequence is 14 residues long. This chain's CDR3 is CASSLGLPNTEAFF. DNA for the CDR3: TGTGCCAGCAGCTTAGGACTCCCGAACACTGAAGCTTTCTTT. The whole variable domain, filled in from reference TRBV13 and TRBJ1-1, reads AAGVIQSPRHLIKEKRETATLKCYPIPRHDTVYWYQQGPGQDPQFLISFYEKMQSDKGSIPDRFSAQQFSDYHSELNMSSLELGDSALYFCASSLGLPNTEAFFGQGTRLTVV.

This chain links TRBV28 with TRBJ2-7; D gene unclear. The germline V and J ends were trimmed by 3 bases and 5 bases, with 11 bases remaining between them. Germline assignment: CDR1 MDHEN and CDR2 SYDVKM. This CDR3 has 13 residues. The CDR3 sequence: CASSFRPAHEQYF. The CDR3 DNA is TGTGCCAGCAGTTTCAGGCCAGCCCACGAGCAGTACTTC.

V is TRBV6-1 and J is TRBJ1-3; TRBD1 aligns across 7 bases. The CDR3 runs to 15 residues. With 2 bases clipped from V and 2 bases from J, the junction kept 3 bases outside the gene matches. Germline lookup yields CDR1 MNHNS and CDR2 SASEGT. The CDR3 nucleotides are TGTGCCAGCAGTGAATTTGACAGGGCTGGAAACACCATATATTTT. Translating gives CASSEFDRAGNTIYF.

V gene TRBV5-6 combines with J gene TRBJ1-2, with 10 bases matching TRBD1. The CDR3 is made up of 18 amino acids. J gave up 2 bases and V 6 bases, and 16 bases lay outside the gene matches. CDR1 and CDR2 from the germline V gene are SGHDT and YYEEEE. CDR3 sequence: CASTSRLDRGIGNYGYTF. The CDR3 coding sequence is TGTGCCAGCACCTCCCGTCTGGACAGGGGGATCGGCAACTATGGCTACACCTTC.

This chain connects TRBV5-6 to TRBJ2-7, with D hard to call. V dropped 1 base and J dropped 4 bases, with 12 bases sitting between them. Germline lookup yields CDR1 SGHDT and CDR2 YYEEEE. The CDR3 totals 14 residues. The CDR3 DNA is TGTGCCAGCAGCTTGTCGGGTCCCCATTACGAGCAGTACTTC. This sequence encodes CASSLSGPHYEQYF. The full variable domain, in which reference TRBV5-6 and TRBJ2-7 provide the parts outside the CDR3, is DAGVTQSPTHLIKTRGQQVTLRCSPKSGHDTVSWYQQALGQGPQFIFQYYEEEERQRGNFPDRFSGHQFPNYSSELNVNALLLGDSALYLCASSLSGPHYEQYFGPGTRLTVT.

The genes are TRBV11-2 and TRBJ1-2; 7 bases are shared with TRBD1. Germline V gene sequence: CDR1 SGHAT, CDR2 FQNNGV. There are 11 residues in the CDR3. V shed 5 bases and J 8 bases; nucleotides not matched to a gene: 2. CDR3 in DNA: TGTGCCAGCAGCAGACAGGGAGGCTACACCTTC. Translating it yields CASSRQGGYTF.

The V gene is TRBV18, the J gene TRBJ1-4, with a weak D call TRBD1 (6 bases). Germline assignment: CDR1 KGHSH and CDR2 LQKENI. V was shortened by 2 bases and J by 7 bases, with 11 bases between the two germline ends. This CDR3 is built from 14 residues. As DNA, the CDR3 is TGTGCCAGCTCACCATCGAGCAGGGGTGAAAAACTGTTTTTT. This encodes CASSPSSRGEKLFF.

CDR3 sequence reads: CASSLEPGQGINEQYF. The CDR3 DNA reads as TGTGCCAGCAGCTTGGAGCCCGGACAGGGGATCAACGAGCAGTACTTC. The V gene is TRBV5-5, the J gene TRBJ2-7, with 9 nucleotides matching TRBD1. Germline assignment: CDR1 SGHKS and CDR2 YYEKEE (reference sequence). V shed 0 bases and J 5 bases; nucleotides not matched to a gene: 9. The CDR3 has 16 amino acids.

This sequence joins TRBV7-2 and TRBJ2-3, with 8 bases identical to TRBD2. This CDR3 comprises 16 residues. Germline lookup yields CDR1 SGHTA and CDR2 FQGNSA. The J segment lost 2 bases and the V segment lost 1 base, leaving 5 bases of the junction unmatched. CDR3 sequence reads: CASSLEAGGNTDTQYF. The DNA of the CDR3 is TGTGCCAGCAGCTTAGAGGCGGGGGGAAACACAGATACGCAGTATTTT.

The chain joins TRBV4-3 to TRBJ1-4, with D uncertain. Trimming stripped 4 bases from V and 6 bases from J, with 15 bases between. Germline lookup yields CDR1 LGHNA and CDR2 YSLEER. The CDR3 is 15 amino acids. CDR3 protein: CASSLRGTADEKLFF. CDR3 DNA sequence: TGCGCCAGCAGCCTCCGGGGTACAGCGGATGAAAAACTGTTTTTT.

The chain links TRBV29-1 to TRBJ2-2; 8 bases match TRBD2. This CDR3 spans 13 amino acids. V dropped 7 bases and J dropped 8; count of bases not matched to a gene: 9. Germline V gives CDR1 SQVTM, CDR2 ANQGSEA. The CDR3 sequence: CSARGSGVGELFF. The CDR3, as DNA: TGCAGCGCCCGGGGTAGCGGGGTTGGGGAGCTGTTTTTT.

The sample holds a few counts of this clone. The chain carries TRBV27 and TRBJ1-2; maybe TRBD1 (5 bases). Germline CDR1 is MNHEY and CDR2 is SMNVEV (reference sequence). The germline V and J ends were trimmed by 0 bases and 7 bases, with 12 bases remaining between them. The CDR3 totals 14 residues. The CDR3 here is CASSLSAGKGGYTF. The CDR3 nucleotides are TGTGCCAGCAGTTTATCCGCAGGGAAGGGTGGCTACACCTTC.

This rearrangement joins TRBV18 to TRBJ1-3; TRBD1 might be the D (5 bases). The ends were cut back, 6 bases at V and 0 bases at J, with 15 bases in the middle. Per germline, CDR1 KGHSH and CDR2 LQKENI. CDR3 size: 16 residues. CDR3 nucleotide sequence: TGTGCCAGCTCCCAGTCGGGGGTTATCTCTGGAAACACCATATATTTT. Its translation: CASSQSGVISGNTIYF.

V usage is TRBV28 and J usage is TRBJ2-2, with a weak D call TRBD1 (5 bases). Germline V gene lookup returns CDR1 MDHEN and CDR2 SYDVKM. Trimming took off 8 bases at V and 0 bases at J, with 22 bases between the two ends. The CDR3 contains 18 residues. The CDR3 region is CASCEATQGNPNTGELFF. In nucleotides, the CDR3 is TGTGCCAGCTGCGAAGCCACGCAGGGAAACCCGAACACCGGGGAGCTGTTTTTT.

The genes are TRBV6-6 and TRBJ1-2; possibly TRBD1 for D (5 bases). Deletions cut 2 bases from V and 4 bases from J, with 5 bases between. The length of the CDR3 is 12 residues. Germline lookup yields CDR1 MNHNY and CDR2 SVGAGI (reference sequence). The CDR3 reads CASSYTGYGYTF. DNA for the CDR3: TGTGCCAGCAGTTACACAGGCTATGGCTACACCTTC.

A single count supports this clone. DNA for the CDR3: TGTGCCAGCAGAGTACGGGAAAACTATGGCTACACCTTC. Translation: CASRVRENYGYTF. The chain combines TRBV6-5 with TRBJ1-2; unclear D gene. Looked up from germline, CDR1 is MNHEY and CDR2 is SVGAGI. CDR3 size: 13 residues. V lost 6 bases and J lost 2, with 10 bases in between.

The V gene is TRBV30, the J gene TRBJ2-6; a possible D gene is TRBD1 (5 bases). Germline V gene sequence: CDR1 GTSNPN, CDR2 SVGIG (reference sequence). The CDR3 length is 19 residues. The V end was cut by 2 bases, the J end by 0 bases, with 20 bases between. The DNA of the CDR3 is TGTGCCTGGAGTTTGACAGTCACCCTCCTAAACTCTGGGGCCAACGTCCTGACTTTC. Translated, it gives CAWSLTVTLLNSGANVLTF.

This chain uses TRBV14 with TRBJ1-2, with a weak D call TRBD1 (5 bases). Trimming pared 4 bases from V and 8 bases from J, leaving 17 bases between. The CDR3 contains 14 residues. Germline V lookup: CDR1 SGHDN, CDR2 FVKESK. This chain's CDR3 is CASSPLGGVNGYTF. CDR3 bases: TGTGCCAGCAGCCCTCTGGGGGGAGTGAACGGCTACACCTTC. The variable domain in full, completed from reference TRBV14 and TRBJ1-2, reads EAGVTQFPSHSVIEKGQTVTLRCDPISGHDNLYWYRRVMGKEIKFLLHFVKESKQDESGMPNNRFLAERTGGTYSTLKVQPAELEDSGVYFCASSPLGGVNGYTFGSGTRLTVV.

CDR3 amino acids: CASRVGTEAFF. The CDR3 bases are TGTGCCAGCAGGGTCGGCACTGAAGCTTTCTTT. The chain employs TRBV19 and TRBJ1-1; D may be TRBD1 (5 bases). The ends were cut back, 9 bases at V and 4 bases at J, with 9 bases in the middle. This CDR3 has 11 amino acids. Per germline, CDR1 LNHDA and CDR2 SQIVND (reference sequence).

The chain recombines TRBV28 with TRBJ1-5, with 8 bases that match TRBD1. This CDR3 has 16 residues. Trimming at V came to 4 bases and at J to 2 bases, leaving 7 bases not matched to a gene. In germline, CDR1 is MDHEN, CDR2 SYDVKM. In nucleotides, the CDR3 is TGTGCCAGCAGTTCCGGACAGGGTTTAGGCAATCAGCCCCAGCATTTT. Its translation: CASSSGQGLGNQPQHF.

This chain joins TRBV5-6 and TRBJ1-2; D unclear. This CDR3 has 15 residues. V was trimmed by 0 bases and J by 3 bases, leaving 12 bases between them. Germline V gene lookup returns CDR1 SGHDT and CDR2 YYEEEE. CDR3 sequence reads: CASSLVPADHYGYTF. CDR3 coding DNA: TGTGCCAGCAGCTTGGTCCCAGCGGACCACTATGGCTACACCTTC.

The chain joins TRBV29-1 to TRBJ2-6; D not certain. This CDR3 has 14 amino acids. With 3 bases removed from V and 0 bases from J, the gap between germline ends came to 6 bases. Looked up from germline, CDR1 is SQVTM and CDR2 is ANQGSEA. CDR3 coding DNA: TGCAGCGTTGAGGGCAGCTCTGGGGCCAACGTCCTGACTTTC. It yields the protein CSVEGSSGANVLTF.

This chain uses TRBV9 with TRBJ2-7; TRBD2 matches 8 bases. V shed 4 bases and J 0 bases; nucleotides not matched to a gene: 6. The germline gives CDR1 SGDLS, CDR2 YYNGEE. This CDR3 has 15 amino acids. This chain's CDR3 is CASSPREGSSYEQYF. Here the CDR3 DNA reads TGTGCCAGCAGCCCCCGGGAGGGAAGCTCCTACGAGCAGTACTTC.

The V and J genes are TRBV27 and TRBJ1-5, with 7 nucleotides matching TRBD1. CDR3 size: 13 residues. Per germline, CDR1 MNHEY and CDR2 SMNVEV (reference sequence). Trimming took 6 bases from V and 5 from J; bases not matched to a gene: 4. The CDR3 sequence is CASSQDRDQPQHF. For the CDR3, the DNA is TGTGCCAGCAGCCAAGACAGGGATCAGCCCCAGCATTTT.

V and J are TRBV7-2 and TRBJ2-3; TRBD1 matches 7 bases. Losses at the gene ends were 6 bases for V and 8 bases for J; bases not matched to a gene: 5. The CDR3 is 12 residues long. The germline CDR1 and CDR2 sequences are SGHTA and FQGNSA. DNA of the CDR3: TGTGCCAGCAGTACGGGACAGAGTACGCAGTATTTT. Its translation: CASSTGQSTQYF.

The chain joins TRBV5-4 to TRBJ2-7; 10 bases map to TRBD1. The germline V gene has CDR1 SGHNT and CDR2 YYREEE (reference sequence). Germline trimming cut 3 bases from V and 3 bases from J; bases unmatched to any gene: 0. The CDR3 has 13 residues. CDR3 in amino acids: CASSWTGGYEQYF. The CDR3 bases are TGTGCCAGCAGCTGGACAGGGGGCTACGAGCAGTACTTC. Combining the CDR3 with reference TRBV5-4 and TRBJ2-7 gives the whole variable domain ETGVTQSPTHLIKTRGQQVTLRCSSQSGHNTVSWYQQALGQGPQFIFQYYREEENGRGNFPPRFSGLQFPNYSSELNVNALELDDSALYLCASSWTGGYEQYFGPGTRLTVT.

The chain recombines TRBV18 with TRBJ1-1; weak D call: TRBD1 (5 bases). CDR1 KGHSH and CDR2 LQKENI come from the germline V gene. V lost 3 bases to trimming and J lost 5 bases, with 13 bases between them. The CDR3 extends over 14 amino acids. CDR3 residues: CASSPVAGKTEAFF. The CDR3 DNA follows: TGTGCCAGCTCACCCGTGGCAGGGAAGACTGAAGCTTTCTTT.

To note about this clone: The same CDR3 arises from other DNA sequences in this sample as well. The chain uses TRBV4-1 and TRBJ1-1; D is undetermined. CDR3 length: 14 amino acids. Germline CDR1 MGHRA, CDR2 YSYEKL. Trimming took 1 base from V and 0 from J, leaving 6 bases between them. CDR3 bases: TGCGCCAGCAGCCAAGGGCAACTGAACACTGAAGCTTTCTTT. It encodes CASSQGQLNTEAFF.

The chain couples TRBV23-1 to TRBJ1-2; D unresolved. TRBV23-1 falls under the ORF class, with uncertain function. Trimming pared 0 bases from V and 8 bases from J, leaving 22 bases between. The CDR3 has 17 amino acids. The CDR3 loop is CASSQSIVICEGLGYTF. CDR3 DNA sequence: TGCGCCAGCAGTCAATCAATAGTCATTTGCGAGGGCTTAGGCTACACCTTC.

The CDR3 DNA follows: TGTGCCAGCAGCTTATCGACAGGGCCTAATGAGCAGTTCTTC. This encodes CASSLSTGPNEQFF. V is TRBV11-2 and J is TRBJ2-1; 7 bases match TRBD1. Per the germline V gene, CDR1 is SGHAT and CDR2 is FQNNGV. The CDR3 consists of 14 residues. The ends lost 2 bases at V and 7 bases at J; junction bases unmatched: 5. The full variable domain, with the rest looked up from reference TRBV11-2 and TRBJ2-1, is EAGVAQSPRYKIIEKRQSVAFWCNPISGHATLYWYQQILGQGPKLLIQFQNNGVVDDSQLPKDRFSAERLKGVDSTLKIQPAKLEDSAVYLCASSLSTGPNEQFFGPGTRLTVL.